This T cell receptor (beta chain) is drawn from a study of control samples from healthy donors and cancer patients. Sequencing used immunoSEQ multiplex PCR; TCRdb keeps in-frame clones, though not all of them. The repertoire holds approximately 150,000 clones, with approximately 94% as singletons. The sequence was collected from a man aged 35-49 years in good health. The specimen sequenced was blood.

The CDR3 nucleotides read TGTGCCAGCAGTCCCCTACCGAACACTGAAGCTTTCTTT. It yields the protein CASSPLPNTEAFF. The gene calls are TRBV27 and TRBJ1-1; D gene ambiguous. V was shortened by 5 bases and J by 1 base, with 8 bases between the two germline ends. The CDR3 runs to 13 residues. Germline values: CDR1 MNHEY, CDR2 SMNVEV (reference sequence).